This T cell receptor beta chain came from a study of human T cells and chemical hapten exposure. At the level of the study: DPC 0.01% went on the upper back by patch test, with reading at 6 days. The variation in per-sample TCR yields arose mainly from small differences in pooled library volumes. Whole-study findings and limits: The study found expanded TCRs formed significantly more large CDR3 similarity clusters than controls.

With regard to this clonotype: Its target is not known.

From the RACE reads, TCRdb called clonotypes with MiXCR, one entry per CDR3 protein. The table records around 250,000 distinct CDR3 sequences, approximately 8.6% of them present only once. Deletions cut 2 bases from V and 4 bases from J, with 9 bases between. The CDR3 contains 13 residues. Germline CDR1 reads SGHRS; CDR2 reads YFSETQ. Time point reported: pre-sensitization, week 0. Treatment defined: therapeutic diphenylcyclopropenone sensitization with weekly scalp DPC. Sequences were derived from whole blood, sampled in connection with sensitization to the hapten diphenylcyclopropenone (DPC). The TCR sequence derives from a woman in her forties with alopecia areata. Some clones in this sample may be carry-over from other donors' samples. The chain employs TRBV5-1 and TRBJ1-1, with unresolved D. In DNA, the CDR3 is TGCGCCAGCAGCTTCACGGGGATCACTGAAGCTTTCTTT. Translating gives CASSFTGITEAFF.